Listed here is a single T cell receptor beta chain. The antigen is not known. Amplification of TCR alpha and beta CDR3 regions from RNA used iRepertoire nested multiplex PCR. TCRdb fed the multiplex PCR reads into MiXCR, producing one record per CDR3 protein. The sample holds more than 110,000 distinct CDR3 sequences; roughly two fifths are singletons and the top ten take around 20%. This entry comes from a study of glioma-infiltrating T cells. Overall study findings and caveats: Non-neoplastic patients had below-expected tissue-blood divergence, while all gliomas exceeded expectation.

This CDR3 has 15 amino acids. Germline CDR1 is SGHTA and CDR2 is FQGNSA. J was trimmed by 1 base and V by 3 bases; bases with no gene match: 6. Sequencing input: glioma tissue, nonneoplastic brain tissue, or PBMCs (not recorded which). The sequence came from a human donor with low-grade glioma or glioblastoma, undergoing nonglioma brain surgery, or in good health (not recorded which). The chain is built from TRBV7-2 and TRBJ2-7, with 7 nucleotides matching TRBD2. CDR3 DNA sequence: TGTGCCAGCAGCTTGGGAGGGATATTATCCTACGAGCAGTACTTC. Translating gives CASSLGGILSYEQYF.